Listed below are T cell receptor beta chains from one sample, sequenced in a study of cytomegalovirus exposure and HLA in healthy donors. Only in-frame clones appear in the TCRdb table, and some are missing; sequencing was by immunoSEQ multiplex PCR. This table holds some 200,000 clones, around three quarters found once. Sample: PBMCs. These receptor sequences come from a boy younger than 18 in good health and CMV-seronegative. The CDR3 runs from the conserved cysteine through the conserved F or W. D genes are given only for firm matches. Rows may omit the clone size; those that give it use once, few, many or a size class.

V gene	clone size	D gene	J gene	CDR3 DNA	CDR3 protein
TRBV6-1	.	TRBD1	TRBJ2-1	TGTGCCAGCAGGGAAAACAGGGGGCACGGATTCAATGAGCAGTTCTTC	CASRENRGHGFNEQFF
TRBV30	.	.	TRBJ1-3	TGTGCCTGGAGTCCGGGTGGAAACACCATATATTTT	CAWSPGGNTIYF
TRBV5-1	.	.	TRBJ1-6	TGCGCCAGCAGCCCGGAGGGCCGTCACTATAATTCACCCCTCCACTTT	CASSPEGRHYNSPLHF
TRBV6-5	.	TRBD2	TRBJ2-3	TGTGCCAGCAGTTACGTTAGCGGGGCCTACACAGATACGCAGTATTTT	CASSYVSGAYTDTQYF
TRBV11-3	.	TRBD1	TRBJ2-7	TGTGCCAGCAGCTTAAATCACAGGGGCGTTTACGAGCAGTACTTC	CASSLNHRGVYEQYF
TRBV7-9	.	TRBD1	TRBJ1-6	TGTGCCAGCAGCCCCGACAGGGTTAATTCACCCCTCCACTTT	CASSPDRVNSPLHF
TRBV5-1	.	TRBD2	TRBJ2-2	TGCGCCAGCAGCCCGGACGTAGTAGCGGGAGGTCAGGGGGAGCTGTTTTTT	CASSPDVVAGGQGELFF
TRBV29-1	.	.	TRBJ2-7	TGCAGCGTTGAGGGCAGATCCTACGAGCAGTACTTC	CSVEGRSYEQYF
TRBV19	.	TRBD2	TRBJ2-5	TGTGCCAGTACCCCTGGACTAGCGGGGAGCCAAGAGACCCAGTACTTC	CASTPGLAGSQETQYF
TRBV5-6	.	TRBD1	TRBJ1-2	TGTGCCAGCACCCCGGGACAGGGGGCCCCCGGGTGGGGCTACACCTTC	CASTPGQGAPGWGYTF
TRBV6-1	.	.	TRBJ1-5	TGTGCCAGCAGTGAATTCGGAGGTTCGGGTCAGCCCCAGCATTTT	CASSEFGGSGQPQHF
TRBV2	.	TRBD2	TRBJ2-7	TGTGCCAGCATGCTAGCGGACTCCTACGAGCAGTACTTC	CASMLADSYEQYF
TRBV5-1	.	.	TRBJ1-2	TGCGCCAGCAGCGTGGATGGGGGCGACGTTGGCAAGGACACCTTC	CASSVDGGDVGKDTF
TRBV18	.	.	TRBJ1-1	TGTGCCAGCTCCTCTGGGCTGCAGGGCGCGAACACTGAAGCTTTCTTT	CASSSGLQGANTEAFF
TRBV6-5	.	TRBD1	TRBJ1-2	TGTGCCAGCAGATCCGACAGGGACCTTGGCTATGGCTACACCTTC	CASRSDRDLGYGYTF
TRBV9	once	.	TRBJ2-1	TGTGCCAGCAGCGTAGGGTGGACAAACAATGAGCAGTTCTTC	CASSVGWTNNEQFF
TRBV19	.	TRBD2	TRBJ2-3	TGTGCCAGTAGCCTGGGGCTAGCGGGGGGTAGTAGCACAGATACGCAGTATTTT	CASSLGLAGGSSTDTQYF
TRBV9	.	.	TRBJ2-3	TGTGCCAGCAGCGTAGATACGGGGTCAGGCACAGATACGCAGTATTTT	CASSVDTGSGTDTQYF
TRBV19	.	.	TRBJ1-3	TGTGCCAGTAGTCCCAGACTTTACTCTGGAAACACCATATATTTT	CASSPRLYSGNTIYF
TRBV30	.	.	TRBJ1-1	TGTGCCTGGAGCGTGTTGAACACTGAAGCTTTCTTT	CAWSVLNTEAFF
TRBV5-6	.	.	TRBJ1-2	TGTGCCAGCAGCTTGGTGGCCTCCTACACCTTC	CASSLVASYTF
TRBV13	.	TRBD1	TRBJ1-4	TGTGCCAGCAGCACTAGGGACAGGGTCGCTGAAAAACTGTTTTTT	CASSTRDRVAEKLFF
TRBV6-1	.	TRBD1	TRBJ1-6	TGTGCCAGCAGCACAGGGGGTCGCCATAATTCACCCCTCCACTTT	CASSTGGRHNSPLHF
TRBV9	.	.	TRBJ2-3	TGTGCCAGCAGCGTGGGTGGGGGACTGCACACAGATACGCAGTATTTT	CASSVGGGLHTDTQYF
TRBV30	.	.	TRBJ1-2	TGTGCCTGGAGCCGGGTCCAGGGTGGCTACACCTTC	CAWSRVQGGYTF
TRBV30	.	TRBD1	TRBJ1-2	TGTGCCTGGACTCGGACAGGGGTCTATGGCTACACCTTC	CAWTRTGVYGYTF
TRBV5-6	.	.	TRBJ1-2	TGTGCCAGCAGCTTGGTCAGGGGATACCGGGGCTACACCTTC	CASSLVRGYRGYTF
TRBV6-1	.	.	TRBJ1-6	TGTGCCAGCAGTGAATTAGGTCTCTCCCTCGCGGATTCACCCCTCCACTTT	CASSELGLSLADSPLHF
TRBV2	few	TRBD1	TRBJ1-1	TGTGCCACCACCGCGGCTGAGGGGGGTCAGGGGGCCTCTTCATCTATTGAAGCTTTCTTT	CATTAAEGGQGASSSIEAFF
TRBV5-1	.	.	TRBJ2-1	TGCGCCAGCAGCTTGCGGGTTCTCCAGCGCCAGACCTACAATGAGCAGTTCTTC	CASSLRVLQRQTYNEQFF
TRBV5-1	.	.	TRBJ1-1	TGCGCCAGCAGCAGTCAGGGGAACACTGAAGCTTTCTTT	CASSSQGNTEAFF
TRBV6-1	.	.	TRBJ1-5	TGTGCCAGCAGTGGCGACAGGTATCAGCCCCAGCATTTT	CASSGDRYQPQHF
TRBV5-4	.	.	TRBJ2-7	TGTGCCAGCAGCCAGCAGGTAGCGACCGACGAGCAGTACTTC	CASSQQVATDEQYF
TRBV5-4	.	.	TRBJ1-2	TGTGCCAGCAGCTTGCCGGGATTCGGGGGTGGCTACACCTTC	CASSLPGFGGGYTF
TRBV5-6	.	TRBD2	TRBJ2-2	TGTGCCAGCAGCTGGGACTTAGCGGGAGGCGGGGAGCTGTTTTTT	CASSWDLAGGGELFF
TRBV9	.	TRBD1	TRBJ2-7	TGTGCCAGCAGCGTAGTTGGGACAGCTCTCCTAGGCTACGAGCAGTACTTC	CASSVVGTALLGYEQYF
TRBV2	.	.	TRBJ1-2	TGTGCCAGCCCCCCCGGTGGGCAGGGGCCAGACACCTTC	CASPPGGQGPDTF
TRBV9	.	.	TRBJ1-1	TGTGCCAGCAGCCTCTTGGATGGGGCGGAAGCTTTCTTT	CASSLLDGAEAFF
TRBV18	.	TRBD1	TRBJ2-7	TGTGCCAGCTCATCAGTCAGGGGGCGCGAATTCTACGAGCAGTACTTC	CASSSVRGREFYEQYF
TRBV10-2	.	TRBD1	TRBJ1-6	TGCGCCAGCAGTGAGAACAGGGGGCCCTTACCCCTCCACTTT	CASSENRGPLPLHF
TRBV9	.	TRBD2	TRBJ2-5	TGTGCCAGCAGCGTGGATGTACTAGCGGGGGTAACCCAAGAGACCCAGTACTTC	CASSVDVLAGVTQETQYF
TRBV4-2	once	TRBD1	TRBJ2-1	TGTGCCAGCAGCCAAGTAGGGGACAGACACAATGAGCAGTTCTTC	CASSQVGDRHNEQFF
TRBV5-6	few	.	TRBJ1-2	TGTGCCAGCAGCCAGGAGCGGACCTATGGCTACACCTTC	CASSQERTYGYTF
TRBV9	.	.	TRBJ1-1	TGTGCCAGCAGCGTGGGGGGGTCCACTGAAGCTTTCTTT	CASSVGGSTEAFF
TRBV6-1	few	.	TRBJ2-7	TGTGCCAGCAGTGAACGGACTGTAGCAACCGAGATGCAGTACTTC	CASSERTVATEMQYF
TRBV19	.	.	TRBJ2-1	TGTGCCAGTAGTATAGTGTCGGGCAATGAGCAGTTCTTC	CASSIVSGNEQFF
TRBV19	.	.	TRBJ2-2	TGTGCCAGTAGTATAGGGTCTAGTGGGTACGCCGGGGAGCTGTTTTTT	CASSIGSSGYAGELFF
TRBV4-2	.	TRBD2	TRBJ2-5	TGTGCCAGCAGCCAGGGGGGACTAGCGGGAGGGGGAGAGACCCAGTACTTC	CASSQGGLAGGGETQYF
TRBV5-6	.	.	TRBJ1-2	TGTGCCAGCAGCTTGATACAGGGTGAGGGTGGCTACACCTTC	CASSLIQGEGGYTF
TRBV5-1	.	TRBD1	TRBJ1-2	TGCGCCAGCAGCTTGGCGGGACAGAGCTATGGCTACACCTTC	CASSLAGQSYGYTF
TRBV18	.	.	TRBJ1-1	TGTGCCAGCTCACAACAGGGAGAAGGGACTGAAGCTTTCTTT	CASSQQGEGTEAFF
TRBV7-7	.	TRBD2	TRBJ2-1	TGTGCTAGCGGGCCGGGGGGGCCGGCCAATGAGCAGTTCTTC	CASGPGGPANEQFF
TRBV5-1	.	TRBD1	TRBJ2-7	TGCGCCAGCAGCCAGGGGACAGGGAGCCCCTACGAGCAGTACTTC	CASSQGTGSPYEQYF